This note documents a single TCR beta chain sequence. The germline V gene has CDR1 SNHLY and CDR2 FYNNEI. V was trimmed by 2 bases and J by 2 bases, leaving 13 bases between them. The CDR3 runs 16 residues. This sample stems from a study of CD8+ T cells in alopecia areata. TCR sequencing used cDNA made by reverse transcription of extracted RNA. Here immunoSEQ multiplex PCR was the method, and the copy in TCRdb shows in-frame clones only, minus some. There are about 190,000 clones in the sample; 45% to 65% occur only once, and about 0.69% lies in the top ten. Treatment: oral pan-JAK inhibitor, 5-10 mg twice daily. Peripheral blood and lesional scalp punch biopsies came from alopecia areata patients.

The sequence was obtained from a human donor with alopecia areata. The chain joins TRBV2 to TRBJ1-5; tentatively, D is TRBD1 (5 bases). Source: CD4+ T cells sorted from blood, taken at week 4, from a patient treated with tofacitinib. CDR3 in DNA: TGTGCCAGCAGTGAACTCCCAGGGACGGGCAATCAGCCCCAGCATTTT. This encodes CASSELPGTGNQPQHF.